These 21 T cell receptor beta chains originate from one sample sequenced in a study of CD8+ T cells in alopecia areata. TCR sequencing used cDNA made by reverse transcription of extracted RNA. Sequenced by immunoSEQ multiplex PCR; TCRdb stores in-frame clones only, minus some. Here the sample spans a few hundred thousand clones, 60% being singletons. Regarding treatment: oral pan-JAK inhibitor, 5-10 mg twice daily. The specimen comprised CD4+ T cells sorted from blood, sampled at week 52, from a patient treated with tofacitinib. The receptors originated from a human donor with alopecia areata.

The chain joins TRBV5-1 to TRBJ1-1; 7 nucleotides line up with TRBD1. In germline, CDR1 is SGHRS, CDR2 YFSETQ. V was pared by 4 bases and J by 5 bases, with 8 bases of the junction left unmatched. The length of the CDR3 is 14 residues. The CDR3 sequence: CASSPWDSDTEAFF. The CDR3 nucleotides read TGCGCCAGCAGCCCCTGGGACAGCGATACTGAAGCTTTCTTT.

The rearrangement uses TRBV4-2 and TRBJ2-7; D gene ambiguous. Trimming removed 4 bases from V and 4 bases from J, with 14 bases in between. Germline V gene sequence: CDR1 LGHNA, CDR2 YNFKEQ. This CDR3 has 14 residues. DNA of the CDR3: TGTGCCAGCAGCCCTTCGGTACAGCCGTACGAGCAGTACTTC. Translating gives CASSPSVQPYEQYF.

The J gene is TRBJ2-1, the V gene TRBV11-3, with TRBD1 matching 11 bases. From germline, CDR1 is SGHNT and CDR2 YENEEA. J lost 6 bases, V lost 4 bases, and 5 bases had no gene match. CDR3 size: 15 residues. CDR3 DNA: TGTGCCAGCAGCTGGGGGACAGGGGGTTTCAATGAGCAGTTCTTC. This translates into CASSWGTGGFNEQFF.

The chain uses TRBV7-3 and TRBJ2-1, with TRBD2 identical over 7 bases. Per germline, CDR1 SGHTA and CDR2 FQGTGA. J was trimmed by 10 bases and V by 1 base; bases with no gene match: 4. The CDR3 is 13 amino acids. The CDR3 region is CASSLNPGREQFF. CDR3 DNA: TGTGCCAGCAGCTTAAACCCCGGGAGGGAGCAGTTCTTC. Looking up the rest from reference TRBV7-3 and TRBJ2-1 gives the full variable domain: GAGVSQTPSNKVTEKGKYVELRCDPISGHTALYWYRQSLGQGPEFLIYFQGTGAADDSGLPNDRFFAVRPEGSVSTLKIQRTERGDSAVYLCASSLNPGREQFFGPGTRLTVL.

The V and J genes are TRBV9 and TRBJ1-4; 8 bases are a match to TRBD1. In germline, CDR1 is SGDLS, CDR2 YYNGEE. The trim removed 3 bases at V and 4 bases at J, leaving 5 bases unmatched. The CDR3 consists of 15 residues. The DNA for the CDR3 is TGTGCCAGCAGCGCCGGGACAGGCAATAATGAAAAACTGTTTTTT. Amino acid sequence: CASSAGTGNNEKLFF.

V and J are TRBV29-1 and TRBJ2-1; 13 nucleotides match TRBD2. Germline V CDR1 and CDR2: SQVTM, ANQGSEA. The V and J ends lost 0 bases and 1 base, in that order; junction bases with no gene match: 0. The CDR3 spans 16 residues. DNA of the CDR3: TGCAGCGTTGAAGAGGGACTAGCGGGGTCCTACAATGAGCAGTTCTTC. Protein product: CSVEEGLAGSYNEQFF.

The chain combines TRBV5-1 with TRBJ2-5, with 8 positions matching TRBD1. The V segment lost 1 base and the J segment 2 bases; nucleotides outside the gene matches: 4. The germline V gene encodes CDR1 SGHRS and CDR2 YFSETQ. The CDR3 runs 15 residues. The CDR3 sequence is CASSLSGTGQETQYF. The CDR3 DNA follows: TGCGCCAGCAGCTTGTCCGGGACAGGTCAAGAGACCCAGTACTTC. Using reference TRBV5-1 and TRBJ2-5 for the parts outside the CDR3, the full variable domain is KAGVTQTPRYLIKTRGQQVTLSCSPISGHRSVSWYQQTPGQGLQFLFEYFSETQRNKGNFPGRFSGRQFSNSRSEMNVSTLELGDSALYLCASSLSGTGQETQYFGPGTRLLVL.

V is TRBV7-2 and J is TRBJ2-7, with TRBD1 matching over 8 bases. There are 12 residues in the CDR3. V was pared by 5 bases and J by 6 bases, with 3 bases of the junction left unmatched. Germline V lookup: CDR1 SGHTA, CDR2 FQGNSA. This CDR3 reads CASSGQGGEQYF. DNA of the CDR3: TGTGCCAGCAGCGGACAGGGAGGCGAGCAGTACTTC. Full variable domain (missing parts from reference TRBV7-2 and TRBJ2-7): GAGVSQSPSNKVTEKGKDVELRCDPISGHTALYWYRQSLGQGLEFLIYFQGNSAPDKSGLPSDRFSAERTGGSVSTLTIQRTQQEDSAVYLCASSGQGGEQYFGPGTRLTVT.

The chain uses TRBV20-1 and TRBJ2-1, with no clear D. Germline V gene lookup returns CDR1 DFQATT and CDR2 SNEGSKA (reference sequence). The CDR3 has 11 residues. Trimming cost V 6 bases and J 7 bases, with 10 bases left between them. The CDR3 DNA sequence: TGCAGTGCCCTGACCGGGAATGAGCAGTTCTTC. Translating gives CSALTGNEQFF.

The rearrangement links TRBV30 to TRBJ1-5; 7 nucleotides agree with TRBD1. The CDR3 has 13 amino acids. V lost 4 bases, J lost 7 bases, and 7 bases stayed unmatched. Germline loops: CDR1 GTSNPN, CDR2 SVGIG (reference sequence). The CDR3 bases are TGTGCCTGGATCCGACAGGGCCTACAGCCCCAGCATTTT. Protein sequence: CAWIRQGLQPQHF. The full variable domain, in which reference TRBV30 and TRBJ1-5 provide the parts outside the CDR3, is SQTIHQWPATLVQPVGSPLSLECTVEGTSNPNLYWYRQAAGRGLQLLFYSVGIGQISSEVPQNLSASRPQDRQFILSSKKLLLSDSGFYLCAWIRQGLQPQHFGDGTRLSIL.

This rearrangement joins TRBV27 to TRBJ2-3; 8 bases line up with TRBD2. Losses at the gene ends were 6 bases for V and 5 bases for J; bases not matched to a gene: 13. CDR1 is MNHEY, CDR2 SMNVEV, per germline (reference sequence). The CDR3 is 16 amino acids. The CDR3 coding sequence is TGTGCCAGCAGAACCTATAGCGGGGTAGGAGTAGATACGCAGTATTTT. This gives the protein CASRTYSGVGVDTQYF.

As regards this clone: This CDR3 is also generated by other DNA sequences in the sample. CDR3 bases: TGTGCCAGCAGCGTGGGGGGGAGCAATCAGCCCCAGCATTTT. Protein sequence: CASSVGGSNQPQHF. The gene calls are TRBV9 and TRBJ1-5, with D perhaps matching TRBD1 (5 bases). The CDR3 is 14 residues long. Germline loops: CDR1 SGDLS, CDR2 YYNGEE. V lost 2 bases and J lost 1, with 7 bases in between.

This sequence joins TRBV2 and TRBJ2-7; D is possibly TRBD1 (6 bases). This CDR3 comprises 13 residues. The V gene lost 6 bases and the J gene lost 3 bases, with 12 bases spanning the gap. Germline values: CDR1 SNHLY, CDR2 FYNNEI. This CDR3 is CASSYGQIYEQYF. CDR3 nucleotides: TGTGCCAGCAGCTACGGACAGATCTACGAGCAGTACTTC.

The chain combines TRBV4-1 with TRBJ2-7; 7 bases line up with TRBD1. Unmatched junction bases numbered 3, after V lost 4 bases and J lost 0 bases. This CDR3 is 14 amino acids long. The germline CDR1 and CDR2 sequences are MGHRA and YSYEKL. Here the CDR3 reads CASSPRTGSYEQYF. The DNA for the CDR3 is TGCGCCAGCAGCCCGAGGACAGGCTCCTACGAGCAGTACTTC.

The chain links TRBV29-1 to TRBJ1-1, with D hard to call. V lost 0 bases, J lost 4 bases, and 9 bases lay in between. This CDR3 has 13 residues. Germline-derived CDR1 and CDR2 are SQVTM and ANQGSEA. The CDR3 bases are TGCAGCGTTGAAGATCTTGAGGGCACTGAAGCTTTCTTT. This gives the protein CSVEDLEGTEAFF.

This clone was recorded a few times. The chain has TRBV9 and TRBJ2-1; D might be TRBD1 (5 bases). The CDR3 runs to 13 residues. Germline CDR1 and CDR2: SGDLS and YYNGEE. The V end was cut by 1 base, the J end by 5 bases, with 7 bases between. DNA of the CDR3: TGTGCCAGCAGCGTACACAGGAACAATGAGCAGTTCTTC. It encodes CASSVHRNNEQFF.

This sequence joins TRBV30 and TRBJ1-5, with D hard to call. Between the trimmed V and J ends, which lost 2 bases and 0 bases, there was a span of 5 bases. There are 13 residues in the CDR3. Germline V gene lookup returns CDR1 GTSNPN and CDR2 SVGIG (reference sequence). CDR3 coding DNA: TGTGCCTGGAGTTCAGATAGCAATCAGCCCCAGCATTTT. Residues: CAWSSDSNQPQHF.

The chain employs TRBV25-1 and TRBJ2-5, with D perhaps TRBD1 or TRBD2 (5 bases each). This CDR3 contains 16 residues. Germline CDR1 reads MGHDK; CDR2 reads SYGVNS. The germline V and J ends were trimmed by 1 base and 2 bases, with 14 bases remaining between them. In DNA form, the CDR3 reads TGTGCCAGCAGTGAATTTGAGGGGCCGGGGCAAGAGACCCAGTACTTC. This sequence encodes CASSEFEGPGQETQYF.

The chain links TRBV30 to TRBJ1-2, with 8 bases matching TRBD1. After removal of 0 bases from V and 3 bases from J, the junction contained 3 bases not matched to a gene. CDR3 length: 14 amino acids. Germline V CDR1 and CDR2: GTSNPN, SVGIG (reference sequence). The chain's CDR3 is CAWSVNRGDYGYTF. For the CDR3, the DNA is TGTGCCTGGAGTGTAAACAGGGGGGACTATGGCTACACCTTC.

The V call is TRBV7-3, the J call TRBJ2-5; 11 nucleotides align to TRBD2. The CDR3 runs 13 residues. Germline CDR1 reads SGHTA; CDR2 reads FQGTGA. Losses at the gene ends were 5 bases for V and 7 bases for J; bases not matched to a gene: 3. Here the CDR3 reads CASSLTSGTTQYF. The CDR3 nucleotides are TGTGCCAGCAGCCTGACTAGCGGGACGACCCAGTACTTC.

The chain carries TRBV5-1 and TRBJ2-1; a weak D match, TRBD2 (6 bases). The ends were cut back, 2 bases at V and 0 bases at J, with 12 bases in the middle. The CDR3 has 16 amino acids. From germline, CDR1 is SGHRS and CDR2 YFSETQ. The CDR3 DNA reads TGCGCCAGCAGCTTTGGTCGGGGGAACTCCTACAATGAGCAGTTCTTC. Its translation: CASSFGRGNSYNEQFF.